The present T cell receptor (beta chain) was sequenced within a study of blood T cells in healthy people across ages. Points from the study as a whole: Per-million-T-cell TCR beta diversity fell roughly linearly with age.

In this sample, this clonotype turned up a few times. Its antigen is not identified. The CDR3 has 13 amino acids. Looked up from germline, CDR1 is SEHNR and CDR2 is FQNEAQ (reference sequence). The V gene end was trimmed by 5 bases and the J gene end by 2 bases; junction bases not matched to a gene: 3. A second PCR of roughly 7 to 11 cycles used a sample-barcoded 5' primer and a J-beta primer mix. Each of the cDNA molecules was tagged by a template-switch adaptor with 12 random nucleotides. MiXCR, run by TCRdb on the 5' RACE reads, gives a single entry per CDR3 protein. The table lists around 280,000 distinct CDR3 sequences, roughly 27% of them singletons.

Input material: blood. The sequence derives from a woman between 70 and 85 years old in good health. This chain connects TRBV7-9 to TRBJ2-7, with 7 bases aligning to TRBD2. Written as DNA, the CDR3 is TGTGCCAGCAGCAAAGGACTAGCCTACGAGCAGTACTTC. It specifies CASSKGLAYEQYF.